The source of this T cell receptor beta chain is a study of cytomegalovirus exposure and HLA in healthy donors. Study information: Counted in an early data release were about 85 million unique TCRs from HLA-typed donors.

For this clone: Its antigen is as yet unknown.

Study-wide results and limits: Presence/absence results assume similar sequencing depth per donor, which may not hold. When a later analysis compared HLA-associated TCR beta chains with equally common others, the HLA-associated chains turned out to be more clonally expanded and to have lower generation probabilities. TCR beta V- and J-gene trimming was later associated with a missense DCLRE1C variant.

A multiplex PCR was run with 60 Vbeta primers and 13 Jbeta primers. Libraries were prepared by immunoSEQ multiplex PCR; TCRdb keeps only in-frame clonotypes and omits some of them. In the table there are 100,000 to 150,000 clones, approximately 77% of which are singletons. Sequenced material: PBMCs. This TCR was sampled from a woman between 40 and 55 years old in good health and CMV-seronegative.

This CDR3 reads CASSQDRREKMNTEAFF. The CDR3 DNA reads as TGCGCCAGCAGCCAAGATCGGCGGGAAAAAATGAACACTGAAGCTTTCTTT. The V call is TRBV4-1, the J call TRBJ1-1, with D unclear. Trimming removed 0 bases from V and 0 bases from J, with 14 bases in between. Germline V CDR1 and CDR2: MGHRA, YSYEKL. This CDR3 contains 17 residues.